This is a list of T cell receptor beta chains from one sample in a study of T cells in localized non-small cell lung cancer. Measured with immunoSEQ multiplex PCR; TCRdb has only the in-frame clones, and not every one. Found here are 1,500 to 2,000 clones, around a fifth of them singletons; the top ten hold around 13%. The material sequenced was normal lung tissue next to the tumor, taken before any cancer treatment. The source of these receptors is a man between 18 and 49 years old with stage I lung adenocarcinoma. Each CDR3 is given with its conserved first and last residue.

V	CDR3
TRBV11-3	CASSSTGIGVGVTF
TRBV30	CAWSVFSGWANVLTF
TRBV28	CASSSTGGSTEAFF
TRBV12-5	CANTRGRNYGYTF
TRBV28	CASSFSSSFGNTIYF
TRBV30	CAWSALFGNTIYF
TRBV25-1	CASSESEWAGYTF
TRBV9	CASSVASVLQDFSSYNEQFF
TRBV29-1	CSVEDMWTGRNSPLHF
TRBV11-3	CASSLSGTGNTEAFF
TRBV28	CASSFSGTGGGGYTF